Below, 29 T cell receptor beta chains from the same sample are listed, as sequenced in a study of identical twins. TCRdb called the 5' RACE reads again in MiXCR, with one record for every CDR3 protein. The sample lists some 500,000 distinct CDR3 sequences, 9% to 10% seen once, with around 3.1% in the top ten. The sample also formed part of further work on yellow fever vaccine responses in identical twins.

Sequences were obtained from PBMCs. The receptors derive from a woman under 30 in good health.

This clonotype was seen only a few times. J is TRBJ2-3 and V is TRBV10-3; 8 positions match TRBD1. V lost 9 bases and J lost 4; bases outside the gene matches: 12. The germline CDR1 and CDR2 sequences are ENHRY and SYGVKD. The CDR3 has 15 amino acids. The CDR3 loop reads CAIQGASETADTQYF. DNA of the CDR3: TGTGCCATTCAGGGGGCTTCAGAGACAGCAGATACGCAGTATTTT.

The chain has TRBV9 and TRBJ2-1; D is perhaps TRBD1 (7 bases). Looked up from germline, CDR1 is SGDLS and CDR2 is YYNGEE. This CDR3 has 18 amino acids. V was clipped by 1 base and J by 4 bases, with 21 bases between them. The CDR3 protein is CASSVSTSRGNRYNEQFF. The DNA for the CDR3 is TGTGCCAGCAGCGTATCTACTAGCAGGGGGAACAGGTACAATGAGCAGTTCTTC. The full variable domain, with the rest looked up from reference TRBV9 and TRBJ2-1, is DSGVTQTPKHLITATGQRVTLRCSPRSGDLSVYWYQQSLDQGLQFLIQYYNGEERAKGNILERFSAQQFPDLHSELNLSSLELGDSALYFCASSVSTSRGNRYNEQFFGPGTRLTVL.

The CDR3 DNA sequence: TGCGCCAGCAGCTCCCGACAGGGAGGTCGGACAGATACGCAGTATTTT. Encoded protein: CASSSRQGGRTDTQYF. The chain uses TRBV5-1 and TRBJ2-3; weak D call: TRBD1 (7 bases). Trimming removed 3 bases from V and 3 bases from J, with 17 bases in between. The CDR3 is 16 residues long. Germline V gene lookup returns CDR1 SGHRS and CDR2 YFSETQ.

This clonotype appeared many times. The genes are TRBV20-1 and TRBJ2-7, with 9 nucleotides matching TRBD2. The CDR3 extends over 14 amino acids. CDR1 is DFQATT and CDR2 is SNEGSKA in the germline V gene (reference sequence). J gave up 6 bases and V 5 bases, and 11 bases lay outside the gene matches. CDR3 in amino acids: CSAAPLSGRSEQYF. The CDR3 DNA reads as TGCAGTGCTGCCCCCCTCAGCGGGAGGAGCGAGCAGTACTTC.

This clonotype was counted many times. This rearrangement joins TRBV5-4 to TRBJ2-5, with D uncertain. The CDR3 is 14 amino acids. The V end lost 4 bases, the J end lost 2 bases, and 12 bases lay between the germline ends. Germline V gene sequence: CDR1 SGHNT, CDR2 YYREEE (reference sequence). In DNA, the CDR3 is TGTGCCAGCAGCCCGTCGGCAACTCAAGAGACCCAGTACTTC. This translates into CASSPSATQETQYF.

This clonotype was picked up a small number of times. V is TRBV12-3 or TRBV12-4 and J is TRBJ2-1; 13 nucleotides align to TRBD2. This CDR3 contains 19 residues. V was clipped by 6 bases and J by 0 bases; unmatched bases: 11. Written as DNA, the CDR3 is TGTGCCAGCAGCTCTCCGGGACTAGCGGGGCAAAGCTCCTACAATGAGCAGTTCTTC. Its protein is CASSSPGLAGQSSYNEQFF.

This clonotype was counted ten times or more. This chain uses TRBV5-1 with TRBJ2-2; no clear D gene. Germline CDR1 is SGHRS and CDR2 is YFSETQ. The V and J ends lost 0 bases and 7 bases respectively, with 16 bases between them. The CDR3 contains 16 residues. Here the CDR3 reads CASSLALQYEVGELFF. The CDR3 nucleotides read TGCGCCAGCAGCTTGGCCCTACAGTATGAGGTCGGGGAGCTGTTTTTT.

This clonotype was seen repeatedly, ten times or more. This sequence joins TRBV5-1 and TRBJ2-1, with TRBD1 as a possible D gene (6 bases). Germline CDR1 and CDR2: SGHRS and YFSETQ. Trimming stripped 4 bases from V and 6 bases from J, with 14 bases between. This CDR3 is built from 14 residues. This CDR3 reads CASSLQGFANEQFF. In DNA, the CDR3 is TGCGCCAGCAGCCTACAGGGTTTTGCCAATGAGCAGTTCTTC.

The chain carries TRBV27 and TRBJ2-6; D gene unclear. With 6 bases removed from V and 0 bases from J, the gap between germline ends came to 9 bases. This CDR3 region has 15 residues. Germline loops: CDR1 MNHEY, CDR2 SMNVEV (reference sequence). For the CDR3, the DNA is TGTGCCAGCAGAAGGGCAGACTCTGGGGCCAACGTCCTGACTTTC. It is translated as CASRRADSGANVLTF.

This clonotype was observed many times. The V call is TRBV29-1, the J call TRBJ2-7; 15 bases map to TRBD2. The CDR3 has 16 residues. V shed 5 bases and J 5 bases; nucleotides not matched to a gene: 10. CDR1 is SQVTM and CDR2 is ANQGSEA in the germline V gene. This CDR3 reads CSVPRGLAGGPDEQYF. Written as DNA, the CDR3 is TGCAGCGTTCCCCGTGGACTAGCGGGAGGGCCCGACGAGCAGTACTTC.

This clonotype was detected a few times. V gene TRBV28 combines with J gene TRBJ2-7; 7 nucleotides agree with TRBD1. The germline V gene has CDR1 MDHEN and CDR2 SYDVKM. V lost 8 bases to trimming and J lost 1 base; unmatched junction nucleotides: 11. The CDR3 covers 15 residues. CDR3 protein: CASLPYRGASYEQYF. The DNA for the CDR3 is TGTGCCAGCCTTCCGTACAGGGGCGCGTCCTACGAGCAGTACTTC.

This clonotype was counted ten times or more. The CDR3: CASSTKSTGGTEAFF. The CDR3 region has the DNA TGTGCCAGCAGTACCAAGAGTACAGGGGGCACTGAAGCTTTCTTT. This chain uses TRBV6-1 with TRBJ1-1, with 8 bases that match TRBD1. CDR3 length equals 15 residues. The V segment lost 5 bases and the J segment 4 bases; nucleotides outside the gene matches: 9. CDR1 is MNHNS and CDR2 is SASEGT in the germline V gene.

This clonotype was picked up many times. The V call is TRBV11-2, the J call TRBJ1-1, with 9 bases matching TRBD1. Germline V gives CDR1 SGHAT, CDR2 FQNNGV. The V segment lost 0 bases and the J segment 0 bases; nucleotides outside the gene matches: 2. The length of the CDR3 is 16 residues. CDR3 nucleotide sequence: TGTGCCAGCAGCTTAGAGGGACAGGGAATGAACACTGAAGCTTTCTTT. This translates into CASSLEGQGMNTEAFF. The full variable domain, rest sourced from reference TRBV11-2 and TRBJ1-1, is EAGVAQSPRYKIIEKRQSVAFWCNPISGHATLYWYQQILGQGPKLLIQFQNNGVVDDSQLPKDRFSAERLKGVDSTLKIQPAKLEDSAVYLCASSLEGQGMNTEAFFGQGTRLTVV.

This clonotype was seen a handful of times. The chain joins TRBV28 to TRBJ1-2; D is perhaps TRBD1 (5 bases). Trimming took off 4 bases at V and 5 bases at J, with 23 bases between the two ends. Germline V gene lookup returns CDR1 MDHEN and CDR2 SYDVKM. The length of the CDR3 is 17 residues. CDR3 residues: CASSSSSGTPIPYGYTF. CDR3 coding DNA: TGTGCCAGCAGTTCCTCCTCCGGGACCCCTATTCCTTATGGCTACACCTTC.

This clonotype was picked up a small number of times. The chain is built from TRBV25-1 and TRBJ1-3; D is perhaps TRBD1 (6 bases). Trimming took 1 base from V and 4 from J, leaving 11 bases between them. Germline CDR1 MGHDK, CDR2 SYGVNS. The CDR3 totals 15 residues. CDR3 DNA sequence: TGTGCCAGCAGTGAATTGGGACAAGAGGGAAACACCATATATTTT. Protein sequence: CASSELGQEGNTIYF.

This rearrangement joins TRBV27 to TRBJ2-3; D may be TRBD2 (5 bases). The V end lost 8 bases, the J end lost 1 base, and 16 bases lay between the germline ends. The CDR3 runs 15 residues. The V gene's germline CDR1 is MNHEY and CDR2 SMNVEV (reference sequence). For the CDR3, the DNA is TGTGCCAGCGCAAGTGAGCGGCCCCGCACAGATACGCAGTATTTT. It translates to CASASERPRTDTQYF.

This clonotype occurred a few times. This chain joins TRBV11-1 and TRBJ2-1, with TRBD2 identical over 9 bases. Trimming took 4 bases from V and 0 from J; bases not matched to a gene: 13. Germline assignment: CDR1 SGHAT and CDR2 FQDESV (reference sequence). The CDR3 is made up of 19 amino acids. For the CDR3, the DNA is TGTGCCAGCAGCTCCTACCCGGGGACTAGCTTGTTCTCCTACAATGAGCAGTTCTTC. It yields the protein CASSSYPGTSLFSYNEQFF.

This clonotype was counted only a few times. The chain has TRBV7-9 and TRBJ2-5; TRBD2 agrees at 7 bases. J lost 1 base, V lost 8 bases, and 7 bases had no gene match. Germline V gene data show CDR1 as SEHNR and CDR2 as FQNEAQ (reference sequence). This CDR3 contains 14 residues. CDR3 sequence: CASGEGTVQETQYF. The CDR3 region has the DNA TGTGCCAGCGGGGAGGGGACGGTCCAAGAGACCCAGTACTTC.

The genes are TRBV3-1 and TRBJ1-1; unclear D gene. CDR1 LGHDT and CDR2 YNNKEL come from the germline V gene (reference sequence). CDR3 length: 14 amino acids. The V gene lost 1 base and the J gene lost 0 bases, with 6 bases spanning the gap. The CDR3 DNA sequence: TGTGCCAGCAGCCAAGTGACCCTGAACACTGAAGCTTTCTTT. Its translation: CASSQVTLNTEAFF.

Many counts were recorded for this clonotype. The V and J genes are TRBV27 and TRBJ2-7; 8 bases are a match to TRBD2. The CDR3 loop spans 16 amino acids. Trimming removed 5 bases from V and 0 bases from J; junction bases left unmatched: 9. The germline gives CDR1 MNHEY, CDR2 SMNVEV (reference sequence). The CDR3 region is CASSRNRLANSYEQYF. As DNA, the CDR3 is TGTGCCAGCAGTCGAAACCGACTAGCGAACTCCTACGAGCAGTACTTC.

The chain has TRBV4-1 and TRBJ2-7; 10 nucleotides line up with TRBD1. The CDR3 totals 15 residues. With V trimmed by 0 bases and J by 3 bases, 2 bases remained unmatched. The V gene's germline CDR1 is MGHRA and CDR2 YSYEKL. CDR3 coding DNA: TGCGCCAGCAGCCAAGAGGGGACAGGGGTCTACGAGCAGTACTTC. Translation: CASSQEGTGVYEQYF.

In its sample, this clonotype was seen a few times. J is TRBJ2-7 and V is TRBV20-1; a weak D match, TRBD2 (5 bases). Germline CDR1 DFQATT, CDR2 SNEGSKA (reference sequence). The CDR3 has 15 amino acids. V gave up 1 base and J gave up 2 bases, with 15 bases separating them. The CDR3 sequence is CSARGARGRTYEQYF. DNA for the CDR3: TGCAGTGCTAGAGGCGCGCGCGGGCGAACCTACGAGCAGTACTTC.

This clonotype was recorded at least ten times. This chain joins TRBV3-1 and TRBJ1-2; possibly TRBD1 for D (6 bases). The CDR3 runs 17 residues. From germline, CDR1 is LGHDT and CDR2 YNNKEL (reference sequence). The ends were cut back, 4 bases at V and 2 bases at J, with 20 bases in the middle. The CDR3, as DNA: TGTGCCAGCAGCCGAGGACAGAGAAATATGGGGAACTATGGCTACACCTTC. Translating gives CASSRGQRNMGNYGYTF. Looking up the rest from reference TRBV3-1 and TRBJ1-2 gives the full variable domain: DTAVSQTPKYLVTQMGNDKSIKCEQNLGHDTMYWYKQDSKKFLKIMFSYNNKELIINETVPNRFSPKSPDKAHLNLHINSLELGDSAVYFCASSRGQRNMGNYGYTFGSGTRLTVV.

The chain links TRBV5-6 to TRBJ2-1, with 11 nucleotides matching TRBD2. J was trimmed by 8 bases and V by 0 bases; bases with no gene match: 10. CDR3 length: 17 residues. Looked up from germline, CDR1 is SGHDT and CDR2 is YYEEEE. CDR3 in amino acids: CASSLVLAGGLRDEQFF. CDR3 nucleotide sequence: TGTGCCAGCAGCTTGGTGCTAGCGGGGGGCCTACGCGATGAGCAGTTCTTC.

This clonotype has a count of ten or more. This chain links TRBV7-2 with TRBJ2-7; tentatively, D is TRBD1 (5 bases). The CDR3 covers 15 residues. V lost 5 bases to trimming and J lost 4 bases, with 18 bases between them. CDR1 SGHTA and CDR2 FQGNSA come from the germline V gene. This CDR3 reads CASSPYSGARYEQYF. The CDR3 coding sequence is TGTGCCAGCAGCCCGTACTCTGGGGCTCGGTACGAGCAGTACTTC. Full variable domain (outside the CDR3, taken from reference TRBV7-2 and TRBJ2-7): GAGVSQSPSNKVTEKGKDVELRCDPISGHTALYWYRQSLGQGLEFLIYFQGNSAPDKSGLPSDRFSAERTGGSVSTLTIQRTQQEDSAVYLCASSPYSGARYEQYFGPGTRLTVT.

The table lists this clonotype with many counts. The genes are TRBV12-3 or TRBV12-4 and TRBJ2-1; no clear D gene. The CDR3 has 13 residues. Trimming removed 3 bases at V and 10 bases at J, with 13 bases between. CDR3 region: CASSFSGFSEQFF. As DNA, the CDR3 is TGTGCCAGCAGTTTCAGTGGGTTCTCGGAGCAGTTCTTC.

V gene TRBV6-5 combines with J gene TRBJ2-5; 8 bases are shared with TRBD1. The V and J ends lost 6 bases and 0 bases, in that order; junction bases with no gene match: 6. Germline CDR1 MNHEY, CDR2 SVGAGI. The CDR3 runs 15 residues. CDR3: CASSLQGVNQETQYF. CDR3 DNA: TGTGCCAGCAGCTTACAGGGGGTCAACCAAGAGACCCAGTACTTC.

The chain joins TRBV5-1 to TRBJ1-1; D is unresolved. This CDR3 comprises 16 residues. Germline assignment: CDR1 SGHRS and CDR2 YFSETQ. V shed 0 bases and J shed 3 bases, with 15 bases lying between them. DNA of the CDR3: TGCGCCAGCAGCTTGGTTAACCTCTGGTCGGACACTGAAGCTTTCTTT. As protein: CASSLVNLWSDTEAFF.

This clonotype was counted only a few times. The genes are TRBV6-4 and TRBJ2-3; no firm D call. Germline loops: CDR1 MRHNA, CDR2 SNTAGT. V was trimmed by 3 bases and J by 1 base, leaving 8 bases between them. The CDR3 contains 14 residues. Written as DNA, the CDR3 is TGTGCCAGCAGTGAAAGCTACGGCACAGATACGCAGTATTTT. Protein sequence: CASSESYGTDTQYF.